This entry lists 16 T cell receptor beta chains sequenced from one sample in a study of cytomegalovirus exposure and HLA in healthy donors. The PCR had 60 Vbeta and 13 Jbeta primers. Produced via immunoSEQ multiplex PCR; TCRdb's table is partial and in-frame only. Here the sample spans 180,000 or so clones, approximately 81% being singletons. The sample comprised PBMCs. Source of these receptors: a woman younger than 35 in good health and CMV-seronegative.

The chain joins TRBV27 to TRBJ2-1; 9 nucleotides match TRBD2. There are 14 residues in the CDR3. CDR1 is MNHEY and CDR2 is SMNVEV in the germline V gene (reference sequence). The V and J ends lost 5 bases and 4 bases, in that order; junction bases with no gene match: 3. The CDR3 coding sequence is TGTGCCAGCAGTGCGACTAGCGGTTACAATGAGCAGTTCTTC. Protein: CASSATSGYNEQFF.

This clone was detected only a few times. The genes are TRBV5-1 and TRBJ2-2; 10 bases line up with TRBD2. V lost 0 bases and J lost 3; bases outside the gene matches: 5. The CDR3 covers 17 residues. Germline V gene data show CDR1 as SGHRS and CDR2 as YFSETQ. CDR3 nucleotides: TGCGCCAGCAGCTTGGGAGTAGCGGGAGGTTACACCGGGGAGCTGTTTTTT. It is translated as CASSLGVAGGYTGELFF.

The chain is built from TRBV19 and TRBJ1-1; TRBD1 matches at 9 bases. V lost 4 bases and J lost 3; bases outside the gene matches: 12. The CDR3 extends over 17 amino acids. Looked up from germline, CDR1 is LNHDA and CDR2 is SQIVND (reference sequence). CDR3 region: CASSTLPPGQGYTEAFF. CDR3 coding DNA: TGTGCCAGTAGTACCCTACCCCCGGGACAGGGATACACTGAAGCTTTCTTT.

The chain employs TRBV6-5 and TRBJ1-2; a weak D match, TRBD1 (5 bases). Germline V gene sequence: CDR1 MNHEY, CDR2 SVGAGI. V lost 2 bases to trimming and J lost 0 bases, with 7 bases between them. The CDR3 has 14 residues. In DNA form, the CDR3 reads TGTGCCAGCAGTTACGAACAGGCTAACTATGGCTACACCTTC. Amino acid sequence: CASSYEQANYGYTF.

V is TRBV5-1 and J is TRBJ1-4; D is uncertain. Germline CDR1 SGHRS, CDR2 YFSETQ. This CDR3 region has 15 residues. V was pared by 2 bases and J by 8 bases, with 16 bases between. This chain's CDR3 is CASSFATAGEEKLFF. CDR3 bases: TGCGCCAGCAGCTTTGCAACCGCGGGTGAGGAAAAACTGTTTTTT.

The rearrangement links TRBV28 to TRBJ2-1; possibly TRBD2 for D (5 bases). Germline V gene sequence: CDR1 MDHEN, CDR2 SYDVKM. This CDR3 spans 14 amino acids. The V and J ends lost 6 bases and 4 bases respectively, with 13 bases between them. The CDR3 nucleotides read TGTGCCAGCAGACCACCGGGATCTTACAATGAGCAGTTCTTC. Protein: CASRPPGSYNEQFF.

The chain employs TRBV5-1 and TRBJ2-5; possibly TRBD1 for D (5 bases). This CDR3 contains 13 residues. V dropped 7 bases and J dropped 5 bases, with 15 bases sitting between them. CDR1 is SGHRS and CDR2 is YFSETQ in the germline V gene. The CDR3 bases are TGCGCCAGCTCCCCCAGGGTCGGCGAGACCCAGTACTTC. This gives the protein CASSPRVGETQYF.

V usage is TRBV7-3 and J usage is TRBJ2-3, with TRBD2 matching over 9 bases. This CDR3 comprises 14 residues. After removal of 5 bases from V and 4 bases from J, the junction contained 4 bases not matched to a gene. Germline V CDR1 and CDR2: SGHTA, FQGTGA. CDR3 in amino acids: CASSLSGSADTQYF. CDR3 DNA: TGTGCCAGCAGCCTTAGCGGGAGCGCAGATACGCAGTATTTT.

The V call is TRBV11-2, the J call TRBJ2-5; no clear D gene. V was trimmed by 2 bases and J by 2 bases, leaving 6 bases between them. CDR3 length: 13 amino acids. Per the germline V gene, CDR1 is SGHAT and CDR2 is FQNNGV. The CDR3 sequence is CASSLPGQETQYF. The CDR3 DNA reads TGTGCCAGCAGCTTACCCGGGCAAGAGACCCAGTACTTC.

The chain employs TRBV18 and TRBJ2-1; D is unresolved. Germline CDR1 is KGHSH and CDR2 is LQKENI. V lost 4 bases, J lost 5 bases, and 27 bases lay in between. This CDR3 comprises 19 residues. This chain's CDR3 is CASSLRDMLQPPFNNEQFF. In DNA form, the CDR3 reads TGTGCCAGCTCACTTAGAGACATGCTCCAACCTCCTTTTAACAATGAGCAGTTCTTC.

The chain links TRBV7-2 to TRBJ2-5; 9 nucleotides align to TRBD2. The V and J ends lost 5 bases and 4 bases, in that order; junction bases with no gene match: 8. Germline V lookup: CDR1 SGHTA, CDR2 FQGNSA. This CDR3 has 15 residues. Here the CDR3 reads CASSALAGQLETQYF. The CDR3 region has the DNA TGTGCCAGCAGCGCACTAGCGGGCCAACTAGAGACCCAGTACTTC. The whole variable domain, remainder taken from reference TRBV7-2 and TRBJ2-5, is GAGVSQSPSNKVTEKGKDVELRCDPISGHTALYWYRQSLGQGLEFLIYFQGNSAPDKSGLPSDRFSAERTGGSVSTLTIQRTQQEDSAVYLCASSALAGQLETQYFGPGTRLLVL.

The V gene is TRBV5-1, the J gene TRBJ2-6; 7 nucleotides align to TRBD2. This CDR3 contains 17 residues. The germline CDR1 and CDR2 sequences are SGHRS and YFSETQ. The ends lost 4 bases at V and 2 bases at J; junction bases unmatched: 9. CDR3 sequence: CASSPSGRAPGANVLTF. The CDR3 nucleotides are TGCGCCAGCAGCCCCTCAGGGAGGGCTCCTGGGGCCAACGTCCTGACTTTC. Drawing the rest from reference TRBV5-1 and TRBJ2-6, the complete variable domain is KAGVTQTPRYLIKTRGQQVTLSCSPISGHRSVSWYQQTPGQGLQFLFEYFSETQRNKGNFPGRFSGRQFSNSRSEMNVSTLELGDSALYLCASSPSGRAPGANVLTFGAGSRLTVL.

The chain joins TRBV6-1 to TRBJ1-2; D not resolved. Trimming took 2 bases from V and 4 from J, leaving 8 bases between them. The CDR3 is 13 amino acids. Germline CDR1 reads MNHNS; CDR2 reads SASEGT. CDR3 nucleotide sequence: TGTGCCAGCAGTGAAATCAGTCCCTATGGCTACACCTTC. As protein: CASSEISPYGYTF.

The J gene is TRBJ1-1, the V gene TRBV28; 8 bases are shared with TRBD1. The trim removed 3 bases at V and 2 bases at J, leaving 14 bases unmatched. CDR3 length: 18 residues. Per germline, CDR1 MDHEN and CDR2 SYDVKM. CDR3 loop: CASSLTVSDQGANTEAFF. The DNA of the CDR3 is TGTGCCAGCAGTTTGACCGTCTCCGATCAGGGGGCTAACACTGAAGCTTTCTTT.

The J gene is TRBJ1-4, the V gene TRBV18; maybe TRBD1 (5 bases). V was shortened by 3 bases and J by 0 bases, with 14 bases between the two germline ends. The CDR3 covers 17 residues. The V gene's germline CDR1 is KGHSH and CDR2 LQKENI. CDR3 coding DNA: TGTGCCAGCTCACCGATAAAAGGGGCGCCAACTAATGAAAAACTGTTTTTT. It encodes CASSPIKGAPTNEKLFF.

J is TRBJ2-2 and V is TRBV5-1; D may be TRBD1 (6 bases). The CDR3 is made up of 15 amino acids. Looked up from germline, CDR1 is SGHRS and CDR2 is YFSETQ. V lost 4 bases and J 1 base, leaving 11 bases between the germline ends. The CDR3 sequence: CASSKGHGNTGELFF. In DNA form, the CDR3 reads TGCGCCAGCAGCAAGGGACACGGGAACACCGGGGAGCTGTTTTTT. The entire variable domain, with the rest obtained from reference TRBV5-1 and TRBJ2-2, is as follows: KAGVTQTPRYLIKTRGQQVTLSCSPISGHRSVSWYQQTPGQGLQFLFEYFSETQRNKGNFPGRFSGRQFSNSRSEMNVSTLELGDSALYLCASSKGHGNTGELFFGEGSRLTVL.